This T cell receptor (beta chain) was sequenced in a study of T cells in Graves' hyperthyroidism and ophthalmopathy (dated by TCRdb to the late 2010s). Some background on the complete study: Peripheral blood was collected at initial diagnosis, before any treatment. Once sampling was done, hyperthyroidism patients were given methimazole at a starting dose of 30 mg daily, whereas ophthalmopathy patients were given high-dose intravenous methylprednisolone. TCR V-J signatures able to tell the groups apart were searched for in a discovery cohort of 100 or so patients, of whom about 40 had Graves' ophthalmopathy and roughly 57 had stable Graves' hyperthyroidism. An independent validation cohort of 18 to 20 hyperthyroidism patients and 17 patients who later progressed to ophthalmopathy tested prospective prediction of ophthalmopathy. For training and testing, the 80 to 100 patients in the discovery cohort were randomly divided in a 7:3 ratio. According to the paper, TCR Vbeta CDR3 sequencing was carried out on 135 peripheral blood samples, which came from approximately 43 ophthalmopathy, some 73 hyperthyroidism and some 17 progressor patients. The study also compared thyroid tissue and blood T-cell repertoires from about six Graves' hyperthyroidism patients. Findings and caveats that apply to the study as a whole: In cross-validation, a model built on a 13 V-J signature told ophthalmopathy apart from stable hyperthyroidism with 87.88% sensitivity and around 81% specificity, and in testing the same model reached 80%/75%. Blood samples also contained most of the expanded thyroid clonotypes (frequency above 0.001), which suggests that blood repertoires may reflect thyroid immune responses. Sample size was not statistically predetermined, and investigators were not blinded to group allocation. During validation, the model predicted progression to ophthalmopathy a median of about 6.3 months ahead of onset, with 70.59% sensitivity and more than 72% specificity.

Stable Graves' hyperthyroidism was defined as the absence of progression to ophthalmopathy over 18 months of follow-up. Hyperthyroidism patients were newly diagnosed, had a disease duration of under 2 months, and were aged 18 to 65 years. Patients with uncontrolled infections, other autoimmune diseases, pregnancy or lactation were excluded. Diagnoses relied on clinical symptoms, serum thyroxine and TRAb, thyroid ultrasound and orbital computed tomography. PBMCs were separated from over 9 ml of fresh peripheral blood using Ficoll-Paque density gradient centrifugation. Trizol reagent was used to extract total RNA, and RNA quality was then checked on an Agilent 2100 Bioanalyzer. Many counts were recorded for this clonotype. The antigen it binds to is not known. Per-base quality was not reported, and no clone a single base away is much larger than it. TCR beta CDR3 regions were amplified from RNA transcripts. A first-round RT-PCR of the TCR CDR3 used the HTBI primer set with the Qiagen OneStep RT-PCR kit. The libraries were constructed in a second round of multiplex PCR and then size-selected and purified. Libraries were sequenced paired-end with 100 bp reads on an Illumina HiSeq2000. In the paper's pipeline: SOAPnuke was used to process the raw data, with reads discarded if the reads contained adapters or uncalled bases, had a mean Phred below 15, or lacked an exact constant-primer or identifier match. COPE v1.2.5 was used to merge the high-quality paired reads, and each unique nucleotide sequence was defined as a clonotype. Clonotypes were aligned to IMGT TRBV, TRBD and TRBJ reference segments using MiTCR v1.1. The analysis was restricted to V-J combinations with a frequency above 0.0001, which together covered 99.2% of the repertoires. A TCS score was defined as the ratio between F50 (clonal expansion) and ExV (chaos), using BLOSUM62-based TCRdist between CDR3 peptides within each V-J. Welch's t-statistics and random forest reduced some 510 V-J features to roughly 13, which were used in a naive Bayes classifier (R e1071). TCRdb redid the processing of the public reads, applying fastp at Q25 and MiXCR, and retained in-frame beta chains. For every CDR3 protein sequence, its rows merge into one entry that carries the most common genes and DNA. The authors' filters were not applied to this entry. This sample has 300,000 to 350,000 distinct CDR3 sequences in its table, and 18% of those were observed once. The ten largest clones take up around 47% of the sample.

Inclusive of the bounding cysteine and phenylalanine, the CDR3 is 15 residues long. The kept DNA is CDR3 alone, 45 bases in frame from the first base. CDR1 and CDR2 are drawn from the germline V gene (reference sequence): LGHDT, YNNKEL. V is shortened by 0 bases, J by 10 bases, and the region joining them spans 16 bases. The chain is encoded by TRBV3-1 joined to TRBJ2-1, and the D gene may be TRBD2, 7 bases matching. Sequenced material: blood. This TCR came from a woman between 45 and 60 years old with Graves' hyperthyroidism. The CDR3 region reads CASSQDLGGGREQFF. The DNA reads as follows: TGTGCCAGCAGCCAAGACTTGGGGGGGGGCCGCGAGCAGTTCTTC.